These 20 T cell receptor beta chains originate from one sample sequenced in a study of blood T cell repertoires in COVID-19. The assay was immunoSEQ multiplex PCR, and TCRdb's table has in-frame clones only and misses some. Altogether a few hundred thousand clones are present, around 86% being singletons, with the ten largest covering 5.1%. Source material: PBMCs or T cells enriched from blood (not recorded which). The receptors here all came from a woman in her forties or fifties who had recovered from COVID-19.

The chain combines TRBV5-4 with TRBJ1-1; a possible D gene is TRBD1 (6 bases). CDR1 is SGHNT, CDR2 YYREEE, per germline (reference sequence). The V end lost 3 bases, the J end lost 2 bases, and 17 bases lay between the germline ends. This CDR3 is built from 16 residues. The CDR3 here is CASSSRGGGPNTEAFF. The CDR3 DNA is TGTGCCAGCAGCTCGCGAGGGGGGGGGCCCAACACTGAAGCTTTCTTT. Looking up the rest from reference TRBV5-4 and TRBJ1-1 gives the full variable domain: ETGVTQSPTHLIKTRGQQVTLRCSSQSGHNTVSWYQQALGQGPQFIFQYYREEENGRGNFPPRFSGLQFPNYSSELNVNALELDDSALYLCASSSRGGGPNTEAFFGQGTRLTVV.

J is TRBJ1-5 and V is TRBV30; TRBD1 matches at 9 bases. The CDR3 extends over 13 amino acids. J gave up 3 bases and V 5 bases, and 2 bases lay outside the gene matches. Germline V gene sequence: CDR1 GTSNPN, CDR2 SVGIG (reference sequence). CDR3 sequence: CAWGDRVNQPQHF. As DNA, the CDR3 is TGTGCCTGGGGGGACAGGGTCAATCAGCCCCAGCATTTT.

The V and J genes are TRBV5-4 and TRBJ1-1; D gene ambiguous. The V gene's germline CDR1 is SGHNT and CDR2 YYREEE (reference sequence). Trimming shortened V by 4 bases and J by 11 bases, and 18 bases separated the two germline ends. The CDR3 loop spans 13 amino acids. The CDR3 reads CASSQHDTGGAFF. The CDR3 nucleotides are TGTGCCAGCAGCCAACACGACACCGGTGGCGCTTTCTTT.

The rearrangement links TRBV5-1 to TRBJ2-2, with D perhaps TRBD1 (5 bases). CDR3 length equals 14 residues. Germline CDR1 SGHRS, CDR2 YFSETQ. V lost 5 bases and J 4 bases, leaving 12 bases between the germline ends. The CDR3 coding sequence is TGCGCCAGCAGGCAGGGTTGGACCACCGGGGAGCTGTTTTTT. Protein: CASRQGWTTGELFF.

CDR3 region: CASSSGVGGLSYEQYF. The CDR3 DNA is TGTGCCAGCAGCTCGGGGGTAGGGGGCCTCTCCTACGAGCAGTACTTC. This sequence joins TRBV11-2 and TRBJ2-7, with D perhaps TRBD1 (7 bases). CDR1 and CDR2 from the germline V gene are SGHAT and FQNNGV. Trimming shortened V by 4 bases and J by 0 bases, and 16 bases separated the two germline ends. The CDR3 is 16 residues long.

The genes are TRBV6-2 or TRBV6-3 and TRBJ2-6; weak D call: TRBD1 (5 bases). The CDR3 has 18 amino acids. Trimming shortened V by 6 bases and J by 0 bases, and 18 bases separated the two germline ends. CDR1 and CDR2 from the germline V gene are MNHEY and SVGEGT. The chain's CDR3 is CASSPWWLGDSGANVLTF. The CDR3 nucleotides read TGTGCCAGCAGCCCTTGGTGGCTAGGGGACTCTGGGGCCAACGTCCTGACTTTC.

This chain connects TRBV14 to TRBJ1-5, with D possibly matching TRBD1 (5 bases). Germline loops: CDR1 SGHDN, CDR2 FVKESK. CDR3 length equals 18 residues. Trimming shortened V by 4 bases and J by 5 bases, and 24 bases separated the two germline ends. As DNA, the CDR3 is TGTGCCAGCAGCCCCACCGCAGTGAGACAGAGAGCTGATCAGCCCCAGCATTTT. Translating it yields CASSPTAVRQRADQPQHF.

This sequence joins TRBV4-3 and TRBJ1-2; D remains unclear. This CDR3 has 14 residues. V lost 0 bases, J lost 1 base, and 6 bases lay in between. Germline V gives CDR1 LGHNA, CDR2 YSLEER. This chain's CDR3 is CASSQDPYNYGYTF. In DNA form, the CDR3 reads TGCGCCAGCAGCCAAGATCCTTATAACTATGGCTACACCTTC.

J is TRBJ1-3 and V is TRBV14; 10 positions agree with TRBD1. This CDR3 is built from 15 residues. The germline gives CDR1 SGHDN, CDR2 FVKESK. Trimming cost V 4 bases and J 4 bases; bases outside gene matches: 4. The CDR3 nucleotides read TGTGCCAGCAGCCGCTTGACAGGGGGCGGAAACACCATATATTTT. Translated: CASSRLTGGGNTIYF.

The rearrangement joins TRBV4-2 to TRBJ1-2; 7 bases agree with TRBD1. Looked up from germline, CDR1 is LGHNA and CDR2 is YNFKEQ. J was trimmed by 5 bases and V by 3 bases; bases with no gene match: 6. The CDR3 length is 14 residues. CDR3 region: CASSQPTGEYGYTF. The CDR3, as DNA: TGTGCCAGCAGCCAGCCAACAGGGGAATATGGCTACACCTTC.

The chain is built from TRBV11-2 and TRBJ2-3, with 8 bases identical to TRBD2. The V and J ends lost 2 bases and 3 bases, in that order; junction bases with no gene match: 4. CDR1 and CDR2 from the germline V gene are SGHAT and FQNNGV. The CDR3 extends over 15 amino acids. DNA of the CDR3: TGTGCCAGCAGCTTAATAGCGGGACTAACAGATACGCAGTATTTT. Its protein product is CASSLIAGLTDTQYF.

The genes are TRBV25-1 and TRBJ2-5, with 7 bases that match TRBD2. CDR1 is MGHDK, CDR2 SYGVNS, per germline. With 6 bases clipped from V and 3 bases from J, the junction kept 4 bases outside the gene matches. The CDR3 runs to 13 residues. The CDR3 bases are TGTGCCAGCAGGGCTAGCGGCGAAGAGACCCAGTACTTC. Its protein is CASRASGEETQYF.

This chain uses TRBV6-4 with TRBJ1-6, with 9 bases identical to TRBD1. CDR3 length: 15 residues. CDR1 MRHNA and CDR2 SNTAGT come from the germline V gene. Trimming cost V 6 bases and J 6 bases; bases outside gene matches: 6. CDR3 sequence reads: CASRGTGNLNSPLHF. As DNA, the CDR3 is TGTGCCAGCAGAGGGACAGGGAATCTTAATTCACCCCTCCACTTT.

The chain links TRBV19 to TRBJ1-1; the D is unclear. Trimming removed 1 base at V and 4 bases at J, with 13 bases between. The CDR3 runs to 15 residues. The V gene's germline CDR1 is LNHDA and CDR2 SQIVND (reference sequence). The CDR3 loop is CASSIGGNGGTEAFF. CDR3 nucleotides: TGTGCCAGTAGTATAGGAGGGAACGGAGGCACTGAAGCTTTCTTT.

This clone has just one count. This chain uses TRBV5-6 with TRBJ1-2, with TRBD1 identical over 8 bases. Germline V gene data show CDR1 as SGHDT and CDR2 as YYEEEE. There are 15 residues in the CDR3. V was pared by 4 bases and J by 5 bases, with 10 bases of the junction left unmatched. The CDR3 region is CASSLDPTGGYGYTF. Here the CDR3 DNA reads TGTGCCAGCAGCCTCGACCCAACAGGGGGGTATGGCTACACCTTC.

This clone occurred a few times. The chain recombines TRBV7-2 with TRBJ1-2, with 8 bases that match TRBD1. V trimming: 2 bases; J trimming: 2 bases; junction bases outside the gene matches: 7. This CDR3 contains 16 residues. Germline V gene sequence: CDR1 SGHTA, CDR2 FQGNSA. The CDR3 nucleotides read TGTGCCAGCAGCTTACAGGGGGCATCCGTAAACTATGGCTACACCTTC. This gives the protein CASSLQGASVNYGYTF.

V usage is TRBV6-5 and J usage is TRBJ2-1; the D gene is possibly TRBD2 (6 bases). CDR1 MNHEY and CDR2 SVGAGI come from the germline V gene. The CDR3 runs 14 residues. V was clipped by 4 bases and J by 5 bases, with 12 bases between them. CDR3 nucleotides: TGTGCCAGCAGTTTGACGGGAGCCCACAATGAGCAGTTCTTC. Protein sequence: CASSLTGAHNEQFF.

The CDR3, as DNA: TGTGCCAGCAGCCTATCGGGAAGAGCCCACAATGAGCAGTTCTTC. Its translation: CASSLSGRAHNEQFF. The chain links TRBV7-2 to TRBJ2-1; tentative D call: TRBD2 (5 bases). V lost 5 bases and J 5 bases, leaving 16 bases between the germline ends. Germline V gene lookup returns CDR1 SGHTA and CDR2 FQGNSA. This CDR3 is built from 15 residues.

This chain connects TRBV4-3 to TRBJ1-1, with 8 positions matching TRBD1. CDR3 size: 17 residues. J gave up 0 bases and V 2 bases, and 8 bases lay outside the gene matches. CDR1 and CDR2 (germline): LGHNA, YSLEER. The DNA of the CDR3 is TGCGCCAGCAGCCAAAAGACAGGGGCTTCAATGAACACTGAAGCTTTCTTT. It encodes CASSQKTGASMNTEAFF.

The gene calls are TRBV3-1 (or the pseudogene TRBV3-2) and TRBJ1-5; tentative D call: TRBD1 (6 bases). This CDR3 is 19 amino acids long. V was cut by 1 base and J by 1 base, with 20 bases left in between. Per germline, CDR1 LGHDT and CDR2 YNNKEL (reference sequence). In nucleotides, the CDR3 is TGTGCCAGCAGCCAAGGTGCAGGGGAGCGGCACAAGAGCAATCAGCCCCAGCATTTT. This codes for CASSQGAGERHKSNQPQHF.